This TCR beta chain was identified in a study of STAT5B mutations in CD4+ large granular lymphocyte leukemia. The assay was immunoSEQ multiplex PCR, and TCRdb's table has in-frame clones only and misses some. Of around 33,000 clones in the sample, around three quarters were seen once. The sample consisted of CD4+ T cells from blood buffy coats. This clonotype was obtained from a human donor in good health.

Written as DNA, the CDR3 is TGTGCCTGGAGTTGGGACAGGGGGGGCACAGATACGCAGTATTTT. Translated: CAWSWDRGGTDTQYF. V and J are TRBV30 and TRBJ2-3; 11 bases match TRBD1. The CDR3 is 15 amino acids. CDR1 GTSNPN and CDR2 SVGIG come from the germline V gene (reference sequence). The ends lost 2 bases at V and 1 base at J; junction bases unmatched: 2.